A selection of T cell receptor beta chains follows, all from one sample in a study of blood T cells in healthy people across ages. TCRdb reanalysed the 5' RACE reads using MiXCR and keeps one entry per CDR3 protein. This sample has fewer than 950,000 distinct CDR3 sequences, with about 55% found just once. The sequenced sample consisted of blood. These receptors were taken from an older man in good health. The CDR3 runs from the conserved cysteine through the conserved F or W. A D gene is named only where the DNA matches it firmly. Expanded clones get a size class; other rows say once, few or many, or leave the size out.

D gene: TRBD1; V gene: TRBV20-1; J gene: TRBJ1-2; clone size: -; CDR3 length: 14; CDR3 protein: CSASRDRVSYGYTF; CDR3 DNA: TGCAGTGCTAGCAGGGACAGGGTTAGCTATGGCTACACCTTC
D gene: -; V gene: TRBV5-1; J gene: TRBJ1-2; clone size: -; CDR3 length: 14; CDR3 protein: CASSSSPGVWGYTF; CDR3 DNA: TGCGCCAGCAGCTCATCTCCAGGGGTGTGGGGCTACACCTTC
D gene: -; V gene: TRBV11-1; J gene: TRBJ2-7; clone size: -; CDR3 length: 13; CDR3 protein: CASSYGMSYERYF; CDR3 DNA: TGTGCCAGCAGCTATGGGATGTCCTACGAGCGGTACTTC
D gene: -; V gene: TRBV20-1; J gene: TRBJ1-2; clone size: -; CDR3 length: 17; CDR3 protein: CSARHPPTTGTIRGYTF; CDR3 DNA: TGCAGTGCTAGACATCCACCCACCACCGGGACGATAAGGGGCTACACCTTC
D gene: TRBD2; V gene: TRBV5-1; J gene: TRBJ2-1; clone size: few; CDR3 length: 16; CDR3 protein: CASSLRAGGRSDEQFF; CDR3 DNA: TGCGCCAGCAGCCTCCGAGCGGGAGGGCGTTCCGATGAGCAGTTCTTC
D gene: TRBD2; V gene: TRBV5-1; J gene: TRBJ2-5; clone size: -; CDR3 length: 16; CDR3 protein: CASSLAGTSMVETQYF; CDR3 DNA: TGCGCCAGCAGCTTGGCCGGGACTAGTATGGTCGAGACCCAGTACTTC
D gene: -; V gene: TRBV5-1; J gene: TRBJ2-7; clone size: -; CDR3 length: 15; CDR3 protein: CASSSAPGSAYEQYF; CDR3 DNA: TGCGCCAGCAGCTCGGCTCCGGGAAGTGCCTACGAGCAGTACTTC
D gene: TRBD1; V gene: TRBV6-1; J gene: TRBJ1-1; clone size: -; CDR3 length: 15; CDR3 protein: CASNRLQGLGTEAFF; CDR3 DNA: TGTGCCAGCAATCGACTACAGGGGCTAGGCACTGAAGCTTTCTTT
D gene: -; V gene: TRBV12-3/TRBV12-4; J gene: TRBJ2-1; clone size: -; CDR3 length: 17; CDR3 protein: CASSLGGPGHGYNEQFF; CDR3 DNA: TGTGCCAGCAGTTTGGGGGGGCCGGGACATGGGTACAATGAGCAGTTCTTC
D gene: -; V gene: TRBV20-1; J gene: TRBJ2-7; clone size: -; CDR3 length: 12; CDR3 protein: CSARFGPYEQYF; CDR3 DNA: TGCAGTGCTAGGTTCGGGCCGTACGAGCAGTACTTC
D gene: -; V gene: TRBV15; J gene: TRBJ2-5; clone size: few; CDR3 length: 14; CDR3 protein: CATSRGSVQETQYF; CDR3 DNA: TGTGCCACCAGCAGAGGCTCCGTTCAGGAGACCCAGTACTTC
D gene: -; V gene: TRBV5-6; J gene: TRBJ2-4; clone size: once; CDR3 length: 14; CDR3 protein: CASSLVVKADIQYF; CDR3 DNA: TGTGCCAGCAGCTTGGTTGTGAAAGCAGACATTCAGTACTTC
D gene: -; V gene: TRBV5-6; J gene: TRBJ1-1; clone size: -; CDR3 length: 15; CDR3 protein: CASSLDGRSNTEAFF; CDR3 DNA: TGTGCCAGCAGCTTGGACGGGCGATCGAACACTGAAGCTTTCTTT
D gene: TRBD2; V gene: TRBV5-4; J gene: TRBJ2-3; clone size: -; CDR3 length: 17; CDR3 protein: CASSSPRSSGATDTQYF; CDR3 DNA: TGTGCCAGCAGCTCCCCTAGGAGTAGCGGGGCCACAGATACGCAGTATTTT
D gene: TRBD2; V gene: TRBV7-9; J gene: TRBJ2-2; clone size: -; CDR3 length: 18; CDR3 protein: CASPDLGTSGRYTGELFF; CDR3 DNA: TGTGCCAGCCCCGACCTGGGCACTAGCGGGAGATACACCGGGGAGCTGTTTTTT